This TCR beta chain comes out of a study of regulatory T cells in long-lasting Graves disease (dated by TCRdb to the early 2020s). For the wider study: Newly diagnosed Graves' disease patients had taken antithyroid drugs for less than 3 months. This study used TCR sequencing and RNA sequencing of peripheral blood to compare persistent Graves' disease patients against newly diagnosed Graves' disease patients. The study was registered as a clinical trial and conducted in China. TCR sequencing covered around 13 persistent and about 20 newly diagnosed Graves' disease patients, around 35 samples in total.

Taken with the paper, the label for time point translates to: newly diagnosed GD, antithyroid drugs for less than 3 months. For both TCR sequencing and RNA sequencing, RNA was extracted from PBMCs using TRIzol. The diagnosis of Graves' disease followed American Thyroid Association guidelines. Recruitment of patients was carried out at an endocrinology department in Xi'an, China. From each patient, approximately 9.9 milliliters of peripheral blood was collected into an EDTA anticoagulant tube. Ficoll Paque Plus density gradient separation was used to isolate PBMCs, and no additional T cell sorting was done. An Agilent 2100 Bioanalyzer and agarose gel were used to check RNA quality, and a NanoDrop 2000 was used to measure RNA concentration. Libraries were made using multiplex PCR. Sequencing instrument: Illumina HiSeq 4000. To build TCR beta libraries, CDR3 regions were amplified by Arm-PCR using iRepertoire HTBI primers. Before sequencing, the PCR products underwent gel purification. In the original analysis: Gene usage analysis of CDR3 amino acid clonotypes relied on the roughly 60 TRBV and 14 TRBJ segments identified across samples. COPE and FqMerger were used to merge the filtered high-quality paired reads into contigs. BLAST was used to align contigs to IMGT TRBV, TRBD and TRBJ reference genes, and CDR3 was defined according to IMGT. Any clonotype with a frequency above 0.1% was classified as a highly expanded clone. Shannon entropy served as the measure of repertoire diversity, while the Gini coefficient captured V-J evenness. A clonotype was considered public if more than one individual shared it. TCRdb trimmed public reads at Q25 via fastp, called clones via MiXCR and kept in-frame beta chains. Records with the same CDR3 protein are collapsed into one entry carrying the most frequent genes and DNA. TCRdb, not the original authors, processed these V and J calls. In all, the sample holds around 250,000 distinct CDR3 sequences, and approximately 18% of those were seen once. Jointly, the top ten make up around 15% of the sample.

This clonotype was seen a few times. Its antigen is still unknown. Base qualities are not recorded, but no much larger clone differs from it by a single base. The germline ends are 9 bases apart after V is trimmed by 6 bases and J by 6 bases. From a lookup of the germline V gene, CDR1 and CDR2 are SNHLY and FYNNEI. The CDR3 numbers 12 residues from cysteine through phenylalanine. Of the read, only the CDR3 DNA is kept; its 36 bases are in frame from base 1. Findings and caveats that apply to the study as a whole: Persistent Graves' disease patients showed lower TCR Shannon entropy and fewer highly expanded clones than newly diagnosed patients, suggesting clonal expansion. The study examined only peripheral blood because the primary lesion, thyroid tissue, could not be accessed. Sequencing and analysis were limited to the TCR beta chain. More public clonotypes were shared among persistent patients (roughly 2,700) than among newly diagnosed patients (more than 900). The small sample size was acknowledged by the authors as a limitation that may reduce accuracy. Persistent disease showed preferential use of TRBV28, TRBJ1-2 and TRBJ2-5, whereas newly diagnosed disease favored TRBV20-1 and TRBJ2-1.

These data are also associated with another study on T cells in Graves' hyperthyroidism and ophthalmopathy. In that second paper, the authors write: Stable Graves' hyperthyroidism was defined as the absence of progression to ophthalmopathy over 18 months of follow-up. Hyperthyroidism patients were newly diagnosed, had a disease duration of under 2 months, and were aged 18 to 65 years. Any patient with an uncontrolled infection, another autoimmune disease, pregnancy or lactation was excluded. Clinical symptoms, serum thyroxine and TRAb, thyroid ultrasound, and orbital computed tomography formed the basis for the diagnoses. The TCR CDR3 was subjected to a first round of RT-PCR using the HTBI primer set and the Qiagen OneStep RT-PCR kit. Most expanded thyroid clonotypes (frequency above 0.001) were also detected in blood, a finding suggesting that blood repertoires may reflect thyroid immune responses. In cross-validation, a model built on a 13 V-J signature told ophthalmopathy apart from stable hyperthyroidism with 87.88% sensitivity and about 81% specificity, and in testing the same model reached 80%/75%. In validation, progression to ophthalmopathy was predicted by the model with roughly 71% sensitivity and around 76% specificity, a median of about 6 months before onset. A discovery cohort of around 100 patients, fewer than 50 with Graves' ophthalmopathy and more than 55 with stable Graves' hyperthyroidism, was used to find distinguishing TCR V-J signatures. Prospective prediction of ophthalmopathy was tested in an independent validation cohort of 18 to 20 hyperthyroidism patients and some 17 patients who later progressed to ophthalmopathy. For training and testing, the 100 or so patients in the discovery cohort were randomly divided in a 7:3 ratio. The study also compared thyroid tissue and blood T-cell repertoires from about six Graves' hyperthyroidism patients. After sampling, hyperthyroidism patients received methimazole starting at 30 mg daily, and ophthalmopathy patients received high-dose intravenous methylprednisolone. Libraries were constructed in a second round of multiplex PCR, after which size selection and purification were performed. The libraries were sequenced on an Illumina HiSeq2000 using paired-end 100 bp reads. Raw data were processed with SOAPnuke, discarding reads with adapters, uncalled bases, mean Phred below 15, or no exact constant-primer or identifier match. High-quality paired reads were merged using COPE v1.2.5, and each unique nucleotide sequence was defined as a clonotype. Clonotypes were aligned to IMGT TRBV, TRBD and TRBJ reference segments using MiTCR v1.1. The analysis included only V-J combinations with a frequency above 0.0001, which together covered 99.2% of the repertoires. The TCS score was defined as F50 (clonal expansion) divided by E x V (chaos), with BLOSUM62-based TCRdist calculated between CDR3 peptides within each V-J. Welch's t-statistics and random forest reduced just over 500 V-J features to 13, which were used in a naive Bayes classifier (R e1071). Sample size was not statistically predetermined, and blinding of investigators to group allocation was not performed. The paper reports TCR Vbeta CDR3 sequencing of approximately 140 peripheral blood samples: around 41 ophthalmopathy, over 70 hyperthyroidism and approximately 17 progressor patients.

The receptor comes from a woman in her twenties or thirties with Graves disease. Donor details come from another sample of the same person, matched by shared clones. Here the chain combines TRBV2 and TRBJ1-5; a weak D assignment points to TRBD1 (5 bases agree). The sample consisted of peripheral blood mononuclear cells (PBMCs), taken at new diagnosis, from a patient treated with antithyroid drugs. CDR3 loop: CASRQEGQPQHF. The nucleotides are TGTGCCAGCAGACAGGAGGGTCAGCCCCAGCATTTT.